Listed below are T cell receptor beta chains from one sample, sequenced in a study of T cells in Graves' hyperthyroidism and ophthalmopathy. TCRdb reprocessed the multiplex PCR reads with MiXCR, giving one entry per CDR3 protein. The sample has 500,000 to 650,000 distinct CDR3 sequences, approximately 17% seen once; the top ten hold approximately 18%. The sequenced sample was blood. These receptors were collected from a woman aged 18-35 years with Graves' ophthalmopathy. CDR3s include the opening cysteine and the closing phenylalanine or tryptophan. D genes are given only for firm matches. Size tells how often a clone was seen (once, few, many) or the class of an expanded clone, and some rows leave it out.

TRBV28,TRBD1,TRBJ1-1,many,TGTGCCAGCAGTCGATCGACAGGGAAAAACACTGAAGCTTTCTTT,CASSRSTGKNTEAFF
TRBV5-4,.,TRBJ2-3,few,TGTGCCAGCAGCTTGGAGTCGCGGGGACGGGATACGCAGTATTTT,CASSLESRGRDTQYF
TRBV28,.,TRBJ2-7,many,TGTGCCACCATGGGGACCTCCTACGAGCAGTACTTC,CATMGTSYEQYF
TRBV12-3/TRBV12-4,TRBD1,TRBJ2-7,once,TGTGCCAGCATGTTAGGGCAGGGGACAGACGAGCAGTACTTC,CASMLGQGTDEQYF
TRBV2,.,TRBJ2-2,many,TGTGCCAGCAGTGAACGCAGCCTGCCGTCCGGCGGGGAGCTGTTTTTT,CASSERSLPSGGELFF
TRBV6-2/TRBV6-3,.,TRBJ2-2,.,TGTGCCAGCAGATTTGGGACGACTTTGACCGGGGAGCTGTTTTTT,CASRFGTTLTGELFF
TRBV5-1,TRBD1,TRBJ1-4,.,TGCGCCAGCAGCTTGGGGGCAGGGGGAAGGATCGAAAAACTGTTTTTT,CASSLGAGGRIEKLFF
TRBV5-1,TRBD1,TRBJ2-7,many,TGCGCCAGCAGCGCGGGGACAGGGGTCGCCTACGAGCAGTACTTC,CASSAGTGVAYEQYF
TRBV6-1,TRBD2,TRBJ2-3,many,TGTGCCAGCAGGCATCGACTAGCGGGAGGGGACGATACGCAGTATTTT,CASRHRLAGGDDTQYF
TRBV7-2,TRBD2,TRBJ2-1,many,TGTGCCAGCAGCTTGCGACTAGCGGGAGGGCCGCTCAATGAGCAGTTCTTC,CASSLRLAGGPLNEQFF
TRBV9,.,TRBJ2-6,.,TGTGCCAGCATCCCGGGAACCTCTGGGGCCAACGTCCTGACTTTC,CASIPGTSGANVLTF
TRBV12-3/TRBV12-4,.,TRBJ1-2,few,TGTGCCAGCAGTACAGACGGACAATATGGCTACACCTTC,CASSTDGQYGYTF
TRBV12-3/TRBV12-4,.,TRBJ1-1,many,TGTGCCAGCTCCACCCGACGTGAAGCTTTCTTT,CASSTRREAFF
TRBV20-1,TRBD2,TRBJ2-1,.,TGCAGTGCTAGAGCGACTAGCGGGTACAATGAGCAGTTCTTC,CSARATSGYNEQFF
TRBV12-5,.,TRBJ2-2,few,TGTGCTAGTGGTTCGGCCACCGGGGAGCTGTTTTTT,CASGSATGELFF
TRBV7-2,.,TRBJ2-1,many,TGTGCCAGCAGCTTAGCGGAAGGTTGGGAGCAGTTCTTC,CASSLAEGWEQFF
TRBV4-1,.,TRBJ2-1,.,TGCGCCAGCAGCCAGGCCCTCGAGGACAGCTACAATGAGCAGTTCTTC,CASSQALEDSYNEQFF
TRBV2,TRBD1,TRBJ1-2,many,TGTGCCAGCAGTGTCGAGGGACAGTCATATGGCTACACCTTC,CASSVEGQSYGYTF
TRBV28,TRBD1,TRBJ2-7,many,TGTGCCAGCAGCACGGACAGGGGGTACGAGCAGTACTTC,CASSTDRGYEQYF